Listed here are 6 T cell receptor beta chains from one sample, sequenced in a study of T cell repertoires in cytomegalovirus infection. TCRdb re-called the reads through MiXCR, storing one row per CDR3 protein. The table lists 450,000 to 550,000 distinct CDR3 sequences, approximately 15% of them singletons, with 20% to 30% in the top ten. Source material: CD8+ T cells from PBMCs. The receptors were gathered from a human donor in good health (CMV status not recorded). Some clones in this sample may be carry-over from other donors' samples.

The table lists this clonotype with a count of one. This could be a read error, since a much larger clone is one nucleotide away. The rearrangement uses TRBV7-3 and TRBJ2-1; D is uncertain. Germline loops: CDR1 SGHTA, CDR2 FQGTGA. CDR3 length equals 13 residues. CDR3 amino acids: CASSSSNLNVQFF. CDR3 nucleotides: TGTGCCAGCAGCTCCTCAAATCTCAATGTGCAGTTCTTC.

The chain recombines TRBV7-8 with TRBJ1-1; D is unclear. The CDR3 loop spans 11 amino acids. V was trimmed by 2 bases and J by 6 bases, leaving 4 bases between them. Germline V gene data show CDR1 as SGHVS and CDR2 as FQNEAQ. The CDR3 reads CASSLLSEAFF. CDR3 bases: TGTGCCAGCAGCTTATTGTCTGAAGCTTTCTTT.

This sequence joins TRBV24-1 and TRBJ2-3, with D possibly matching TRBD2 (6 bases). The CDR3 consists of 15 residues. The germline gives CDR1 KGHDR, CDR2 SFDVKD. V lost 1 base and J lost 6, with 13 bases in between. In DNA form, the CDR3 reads TGTGCCACCAGTGATTTTCTGGGGGGACCGGATACGCAGTATTTT. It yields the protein CATSDFLGGPDTQYF.

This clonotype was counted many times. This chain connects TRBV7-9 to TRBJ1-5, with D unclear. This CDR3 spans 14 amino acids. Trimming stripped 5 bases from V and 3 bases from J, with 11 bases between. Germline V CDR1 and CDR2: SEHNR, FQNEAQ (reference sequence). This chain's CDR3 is CASSLEGYNQPQHF. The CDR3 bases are TGTGCCAGCAGCCTAGAGGGTTACAATCAGCCCCAGCATTTT.

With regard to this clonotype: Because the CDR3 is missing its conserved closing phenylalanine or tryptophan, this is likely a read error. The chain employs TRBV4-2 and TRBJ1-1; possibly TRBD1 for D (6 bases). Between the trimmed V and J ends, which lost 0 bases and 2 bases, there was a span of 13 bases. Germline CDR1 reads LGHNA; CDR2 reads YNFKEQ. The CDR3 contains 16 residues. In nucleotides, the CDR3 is TGTGCCAGCAGCCAAGACCAGGACAGAATTAACACTGAAGCTTTCCTT. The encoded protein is CASSQDQDRINTEAFL.

CDR3 nucleotide sequence: TGCAGTGCTGGCCCGAGGGAGCAGTTCTTC. This sequence encodes CSAGPREQFF. The rearrangement links TRBV20-1 to TRBJ2-1; D remains ambiguous. Germline lookup yields CDR1 DFQATT and CDR2 SNEGSKA (reference sequence). The CDR3 runs to 10 residues. Trimming shortened V by 5 bases and J by 10 bases, and 9 bases separated the two germline ends.